These 14 T cell receptor beta chains came from one sample sequenced in a study of blood T cell repertoires in COVID-19. Data came from immunoSEQ multiplex PCR; TCRdb stores just in-frame clones and leaves some out. Of some 280,000 clones listed, 85% are singletons. The specimen sequenced was peripheral blood. Receptors were obtained from a woman aged 50 to 65 with active or convalescent COVID-19.

The chain uses TRBV19 and TRBJ2-1, with D maybe TRBD2 (5 bases). The V gene's germline CDR1 is LNHDA and CDR2 SQIVND (reference sequence). The V end was cut by 6 bases, the J end by 4 bases, with 13 bases between. The length of the CDR3 is 14 residues. The CDR3 loop is CASRAVHVYNEQFF. CDR3 nucleotide sequence: TGTGCCAGTAGAGCGGTTCACGTTTACAATGAGCAGTTCTTC.

The J gene is TRBJ1-1, the V gene TRBV19; TRBD1 matches 9 bases. V was clipped by 4 bases and J by 7 bases; unmatched bases: 10. Germline assignment: CDR1 LNHDA and CDR2 SQIVND (reference sequence). CDR3 size: 15 residues. CDR3 nucleotides: TGTGCCAGTAGTACGGACAGGGGAAGGCGAGGTGAAGCTTTCTTT. It encodes CASSTDRGRRGEAFF.

In its sample, this clone was seen a few times. The genes are TRBV19 and TRBJ1-5; 11 bases agree with TRBD1. Germline CDR1 reads LNHDA; CDR2 reads SQIVND (reference sequence). The CDR3 has 14 residues. After removal of 4 bases from V and 6 bases from J, the junction contained 2 bases not matched to a gene. The CDR3 protein is CASSRDRGSQPQHF. In nucleotides, the CDR3 is TGTGCCAGTAGTAGGGACAGGGGGTCTCAGCCCCAGCATTTT.

The chain has TRBV9 and TRBJ2-1; TRBD2 matches at 9 bases. J gave up 9 bases and V 3 bases, and 10 bases lay outside the gene matches. Germline CDR1 and CDR2: SGDLS and YYNGEE. This CDR3 spans 15 amino acids. The CDR3 protein is CASSARRTSVAEQFF. CDR3 in DNA: TGTGCCAGCAGCGCCCGCCGGACTAGCGTCGCTGAGCAGTTCTTC.

The chain links TRBV29-1 to TRBJ1-4; D is ambiguous. The V gene lost 5 bases and the J gene lost 12 bases, with 22 bases spanning the gap. The V gene's germline CDR1 is SQVTM and CDR2 ANQGSEA. This CDR3 comprises 14 residues. The CDR3 region is CSVHDVAISEELFF. CDR3 nucleotides: TGCAGCGTTCATGACGTGGCGATCTCTGAGGAACTGTTTTTT.

CDR3 in amino acids: CASSLEGLGTYEQYF. As DNA, the CDR3 is TGTGCCAGCAGCTTAGAGGGACTAGGAACCTACGAGCAGTACTTC. The gene calls are TRBV7-9 and TRBJ2-7; 8 bases are shared with TRBD2. J was trimmed by 2 bases and V by 1 base; bases with no gene match: 4. This CDR3 contains 15 residues. The germline CDR1 and CDR2 sequences are SEHNR and FQNEAQ (reference sequence). Together with reference TRBV7-9 and TRBJ2-7, the CDR3 gives the full variable domain: DTGVSQNPRHKITKRGQNVTFRCDPISEHNRLYWYRQTLGQGPEFLTYFQNEAQLEKSRLLSDRFSAERPKGSFSTLEIQRTEQGDSAMYLCASSLEGLGTYEQYFGPGTRLTVT.

The rearrangement joins TRBV27 to TRBJ2-1; 7 bases are shared with TRBD2. V dropped 6 bases and J dropped 0; count of bases not matched to a gene: 2. Per the germline V gene, CDR1 is MNHEY and CDR2 is SMNVEV (reference sequence). The CDR3 totals 14 residues. CDR3: CASRGGSSYNEQFF. CDR3 sequence (DNA): TGTGCCAGCAGAGGCGGGAGCTCCTACAATGAGCAGTTCTTC.

The chain couples TRBV29-1 to TRBJ2-7; no firm D call. CDR1 and CDR2 from the germline V gene are SQVTM and ANQGSEA. The ends were cut back, 5 bases at V and 3 bases at J, with 8 bases in the middle. The CDR3 has 11 residues. As DNA, the CDR3 is TGCAGCGTTTCTTCGGGCTACGAGCAGTACTTC. This codes for CSVSSGYEQYF.

The V and J genes are TRBV7-9 and TRBJ2-2, with D unclear. V lost 4 bases to trimming and J lost 5 bases, with 5 bases between them. The V gene's germline CDR1 is SEHNR and CDR2 FQNEAQ (reference sequence). The CDR3 contains 12 residues. CDR3 nucleotides: TGTGCCAGCAGCTCCCGGACCGGGGAGCTGTTTTTT. It encodes CASSSRTGELFF. Complete variable domain (other parts from reference TRBV7-9 and TRBJ2-2): DTGVSQNPRHKITKRGQNVTFRCDPISEHNRLYWYRQTLGQGPEFLTYFQNEAQLEKSRLLSDRFSAERPKGSFSTLEIQRTEQGDSAMYLCASSSRTGELFFGEGSRLTVL.

This clone was seen a handful of times. The V gene is TRBV6-5, the J gene TRBJ2-3; 7 positions match TRBD1. This CDR3 has 13 residues. After removal of 11 bases from V and 4 bases from J, the junction contained 9 bases not matched to a gene. Per germline, CDR1 MNHEY and CDR2 SVGAGI. CDR3: CAAKDRAADTQYF. DNA for the CDR3: TGTGCCGCCAAAGACAGGGCAGCAGATACGCAGTATTTT.

CDR3 amino acids: CATWGENYNEQFF. CDR3 nucleotide sequence: TGTGCTACATGGGGAGAAAACTACAATGAGCAGTTCTTC. This chain joins TRBV19 and TRBJ2-1; a possible D gene is TRBD2 (5 bases). The CDR3 runs to 13 residues. CDR1 is LNHDA and CDR2 is SQIVND in the germline V gene (reference sequence).

The chain employs TRBV2 and TRBJ2-1; 7 bases line up with TRBD1. CDR1 SNHLY and CDR2 FYNNEI come from the germline V gene. V dropped 3 bases and J dropped 2; count of bases not matched to a gene: 7. The CDR3 covers 16 residues. CDR3 nucleotides: TGTGCCAGCAGTGACCAAGACAGGGCCACCTACAATGAGCAGTTCTTC. It encodes CASSDQDRATYNEQFF.

The rearrangement uses TRBV7-9 and TRBJ2-1; maybe TRBD2 (6 bases). Trimming removed 5 bases from V and 2 bases from J, with 16 bases in between. Germline CDR1 is SEHNR and CDR2 is FQNEAQ (reference sequence). This CDR3 region has 16 residues. This chain's CDR3 is CASSRDGRPTYNEQFF. The CDR3 DNA follows: TGTGCCAGCAGCAGAGATGGGAGGCCCACCTACAATGAGCAGTTCTTC.

This clone came up many times. This sequence joins TRBV5-1 and TRBJ1-2; tentative D call: TRBD1 (6 bases). V lost 4 bases and J lost 5, with 18 bases in between. In germline, CDR1 is SGHRS, CDR2 YFSETQ. This CDR3 has 15 amino acids. The CDR3 region is CASSPPSTGSYGYTF. CDR3 nucleotide sequence: TGCGCCAGCAGCCCCCCCTCGACAGGAAGTTATGGCTACACCTTC.